A single sample gave rise to the 15 T cell receptor beta chains below, sequenced in a study of T cell responses to AZD1222 COVID-19 vaccine. Produced via immunoSEQ multiplex PCR; TCRdb's table is partial and in-frame only. The sample records 180,000 or so clones, about nine tenths being singletons. The specimen was peripheral blood, collected 28 days after the second AZD1222 dose. The receptors were gathered from an adult who received the AZD1222 COVID-19 vaccine.

V gene TRBV5-1 combines with J gene TRBJ2-4; 8 bases align to TRBD1. V lost 0 bases and J lost 6; bases outside the gene matches: 5. The CDR3 consists of 15 residues. Per germline, CDR1 SGHRS and CDR2 YFSETQ. CDR3 nucleotides: TGCGCCAGCAGCTTGGATTCAGGGGGCAGAAACATTCAGTACTTC. Protein sequence: CASSLDSGGRNIQYF.

The genes are TRBV4-1 and TRBJ1-1, with TRBD1 matching 9 bases. Per the germline V gene, CDR1 is MGHRA and CDR2 is YSYEKL. Trimming removed 3 bases from V and 1 base from J; junction bases left unmatched: 9. The CDR3 length is 17 residues. CDR3 bases: TGCGCCAGCAGCCAGAATCCGGGACAGGGCAAGAACACTGAAGCTTTCTTT. Translating gives CASSQNPGQGKNTEAFF.

V gene TRBV28 combines with J gene TRBJ1-4, with 10 positions matching TRBD1. V was pared by 2 bases and J by 7 bases, with 7 bases of the junction left unmatched. This CDR3 spans 16 amino acids. The germline V gene encodes CDR1 MDHEN and CDR2 SYDVKM. The CDR3 reads CASSLLTGGGSEKLFF. In nucleotides, the CDR3 is TGTGCCAGCAGTTTACTGACAGGGGGCGGTAGTGAAAAACTGTTTTTT.

For the CDR3, the DNA is TGTGCCAGCAGCCTGCTAGCGGGGGGCACCGGGGAGCTGTTTTTT. Encoded protein: CASSLLAGGTGELFF. V gene TRBV7-9 combines with J gene TRBJ2-2; 11 bases are shared with TRBD2. V dropped 5 bases and J dropped 4; count of bases not matched to a gene: 3. CDR3 length: 15 amino acids. From germline, CDR1 is SEHNR and CDR2 FQNEAQ (reference sequence). Filled out from reference TRBV7-9 and TRBJ2-2, the complete variable domain reads DTGVSQNPRHKITKRGQNVTFRCDPISEHNRLYWYRQTLGQGPEFLTYFQNEAQLEKSRLLSDRFSAERPKGSFSTLEIQRTEQGDSAMYLCASSLLAGGTGELFFGEGSRLTVL.

This chain connects TRBV5-1 to TRBJ2-4, with 7 bases matching TRBD2. CDR3 length: 11 amino acids. Trimming took 6 bases from V and 7 from J; bases not matched to a gene: 1. Germline V gives CDR1 SGHRS, CDR2 YFSETQ. For the CDR3, the DNA is TGCGCCAGCAAGGGAGGGAACATTCAGTACTTC. It translates to CASKGGNIQYF.

The CDR3, as DNA: TGTGCCAGCAGTGCACCGGGACAGGGAACAGATACGCAGTATTTT. Its protein is CASSAPGQGTDTQYF. V and J are TRBV27 and TRBJ2-3; 9 bases agree with TRBD1. CDR1 is MNHEY, CDR2 SMNVEV, per germline (reference sequence). The CDR3 is 15 residues long. The ends lost 5 bases at V and 3 bases at J; junction bases unmatched: 6.

This clone was seen just once. The chain joins TRBV5-5 to TRBJ2-2; 12 bases are a match to TRBD1. With 3 bases clipped from V and 5 bases from J, the junction kept 8 bases outside the gene matches. The CDR3 sequence is 17 residues long. Germline V gene sequence: CDR1 SGHKS, CDR2 YYEKEE (reference sequence). DNA for the CDR3: TGTGCCAGCAGCTGGGGACAGGGGGCTCGTTTTACCGGGGAGCTGTTTTTT. Translating it yields CASSWGQGARFTGELFF.

The chain recombines TRBV7-9 with TRBJ2-3, with TRBD2 matching over 7 bases. Germline values: CDR1 SEHNR, CDR2 FQNEAQ (reference sequence). V was pared by 1 base and J by 2 bases, with 9 bases of the junction left unmatched. The CDR3 is made up of 17 amino acids. The CDR3, as DNA: TGTGCCAGCAGCTTAGGGGGTCTCGCGGGAGACACAGATACGCAGTATTTT. Its translation is CASSLGGLAGDTDTQYF.

The chain employs TRBV7-9 and TRBJ2-7; TRBD2 is a possible D gene (6 bases). Between the trimmed V and J ends, which lost 5 bases and 5 bases, there was a span of 13 bases. Germline CDR1 is SEHNR and CDR2 is FQNEAQ (reference sequence). The CDR3 has 13 amino acids. Written as DNA, the CDR3 is TGTGCCAGCAGCACCTCTGGGGGGAACGAGCAGTACTTC. Protein product: CASSTSGGNEQYF.

The chain couples TRBV27 to TRBJ2-2; maybe TRBD1 (8 bases). Per the germline V gene, CDR1 is MNHEY and CDR2 is SMNVEV (reference sequence). The CDR3 covers 15 residues. V lost 9 bases to trimming and J lost 7 bases, with 21 bases between them. The CDR3 loop reads CARTTGGVVGGELFF. The CDR3 DNA follows: TGTGCCAGGACCACAGGGGGGGTCGTCGGCGGGGAGCTGTTTTTT.

This clone was counted only a few times. The chain combines TRBV6-6 with TRBJ2-7; D not certain. The CDR3 loop spans 15 amino acids. Germline V gives CDR1 MNHNY, CDR2 SVGAGI (reference sequence). Between the trimmed V and J ends, which lost 0 bases and 3 bases, there was a span of 12 bases. Here the CDR3 DNA reads TGTGCCAGCAGTTACTCGAGTACACCGAGCTACGAGCAGTACTTC. It specifies CASSYSSTPSYEQYF.

The V call is TRBV7-3, the J call TRBJ2-3, with D possibly being TRBD2 (5 bases). Germline assignment: CDR1 SGHTA and CDR2 FQGTGA. V was shortened by 3 bases and J by 0 bases, with 10 bases between the two germline ends. This CDR3 is built from 15 residues. The CDR3 DNA reads as TGTGCCAGCAGCTTCCTAAGCGGAAGCACAGATACGCAGTATTTT. Its translation is CASSFLSGSTDTQYF. Complete variable domain (other parts from reference TRBV7-3 and TRBJ2-3): GAGVSQTPSNKVTEKGKYVELRCDPISGHTALYWYRQSLGQGPEFLIYFQGTGAADDSGLPNDRFFAVRPEGSVSTLKIQRTERGDSAVYLCASSFLSGSTDTQYFGPGTRLTVL.

This chain uses TRBV18 with TRBJ1-5; 12 bases are a match to TRBD1. With 7 bases clipped from V and 3 bases from J, the junction kept 4 bases outside the gene matches. CDR3 size: 15 residues. Per the germline V gene, CDR1 is KGHSH and CDR2 is LQKENI. DNA for the CDR3: TGTGCCAGCTGCTTGGGACAGGGGGCCAATCAGCCCCAGCATTTT. Translation gives CASCLGQGANQPQHF.

The rearrangement joins TRBV18 to TRBJ1-3; D is undetermined. Germline values: CDR1 KGHSH, CDR2 LQKENI. CDR3 length equals 16 residues. The V and J ends lost 3 bases and 0 bases respectively, with 12 bases between them. CDR3 nucleotides: TGTGCCAGCTCACCGGTACAGCAAACCTCTGGAAACACCATATATTTT. It is translated as CASSPVQQTSGNTIYF.

The chain links TRBV2 to TRBJ2-7, with 8 bases lining up with TRBD1. Germline V gene data show CDR1 as SNHLY and CDR2 as FYNNEI. Trimming at V came to 6 bases and at J to 0 bases, leaving 7 bases not matched to a gene. The CDR3 loop spans 15 amino acids. The CDR3 nucleotides read TGTGCCAGCAGCCTTCAGGGGGCCTCCTCCTACGAGCAGTACTTC. This sequence encodes CASSLQGASSYEQYF.